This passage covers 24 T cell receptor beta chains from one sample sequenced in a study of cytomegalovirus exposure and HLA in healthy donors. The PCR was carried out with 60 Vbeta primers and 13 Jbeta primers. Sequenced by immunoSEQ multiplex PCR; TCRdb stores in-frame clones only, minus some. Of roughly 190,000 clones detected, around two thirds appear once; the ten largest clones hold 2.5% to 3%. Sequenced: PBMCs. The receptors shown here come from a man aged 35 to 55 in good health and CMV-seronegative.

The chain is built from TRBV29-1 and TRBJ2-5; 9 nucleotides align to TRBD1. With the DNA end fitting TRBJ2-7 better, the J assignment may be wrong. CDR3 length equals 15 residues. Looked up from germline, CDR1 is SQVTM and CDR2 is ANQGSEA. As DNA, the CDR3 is TGCAGCGCCCGGAACAGGGGACAGGGTCCCTACGAGCAGTACTTC. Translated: CSARNRGQGPYEQYF.

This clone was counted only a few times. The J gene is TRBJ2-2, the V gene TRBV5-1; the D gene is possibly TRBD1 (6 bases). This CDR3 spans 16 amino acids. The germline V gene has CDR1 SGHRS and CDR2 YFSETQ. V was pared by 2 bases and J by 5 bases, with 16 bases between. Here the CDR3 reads CASSFDGTFLTGELFF. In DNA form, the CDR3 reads TGCGCCAGCAGCTTTGACGGGACATTTCTGACCGGGGAGCTGTTTTTT.

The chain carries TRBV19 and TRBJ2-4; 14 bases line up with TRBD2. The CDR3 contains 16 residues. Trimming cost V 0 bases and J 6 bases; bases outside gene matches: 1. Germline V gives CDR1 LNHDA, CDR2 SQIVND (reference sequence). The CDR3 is CASSIDGTSGRNIQYF. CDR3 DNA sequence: TGTGCCAGTAGTATAGACGGGACTAGCGGGAGAAACATTCAGTACTTC.

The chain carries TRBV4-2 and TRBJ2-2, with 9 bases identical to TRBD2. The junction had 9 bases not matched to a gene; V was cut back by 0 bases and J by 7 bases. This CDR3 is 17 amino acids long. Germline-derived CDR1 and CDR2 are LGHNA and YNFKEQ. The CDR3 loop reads CASSQELGGGAGGELFF. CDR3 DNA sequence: TGTGCCAGCAGCCAAGAACTGGGCGGGGGGGCCGGCGGGGAGCTGTTTTTT.

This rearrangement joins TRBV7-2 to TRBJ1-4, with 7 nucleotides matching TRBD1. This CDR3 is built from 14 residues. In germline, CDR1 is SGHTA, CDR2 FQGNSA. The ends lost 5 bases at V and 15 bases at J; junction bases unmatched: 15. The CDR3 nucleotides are TGTGCCAGCAGCCTGACAGGGCGGGAAGGGGATTTGTTTTTT. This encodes CASSLTGREGDLFF.

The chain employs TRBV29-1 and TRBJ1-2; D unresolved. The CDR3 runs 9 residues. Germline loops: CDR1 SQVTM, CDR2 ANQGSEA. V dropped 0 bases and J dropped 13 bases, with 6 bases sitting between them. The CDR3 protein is CSVEDQSTF. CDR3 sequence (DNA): TGCAGCGTTGAAGATCAATCCACCTTC. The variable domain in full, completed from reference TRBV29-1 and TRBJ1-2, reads SAVISQKPSRDICQRGTSLTIQCQVDSQVTMMFWYRQQPGQSLTLIATANQGSEATYESGFVIDKFPISRPNLTFSTLTVSNMSPEDSSIYLCSVEDQSTFGSGTRLTVV.

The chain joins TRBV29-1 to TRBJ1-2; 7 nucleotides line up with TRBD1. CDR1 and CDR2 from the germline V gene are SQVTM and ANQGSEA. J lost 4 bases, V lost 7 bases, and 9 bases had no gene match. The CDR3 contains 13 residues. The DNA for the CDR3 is TGCAGCGCTGCAACAGGGGTCCCCTATGGCTACACCTTC. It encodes CSAATGVPYGYTF.

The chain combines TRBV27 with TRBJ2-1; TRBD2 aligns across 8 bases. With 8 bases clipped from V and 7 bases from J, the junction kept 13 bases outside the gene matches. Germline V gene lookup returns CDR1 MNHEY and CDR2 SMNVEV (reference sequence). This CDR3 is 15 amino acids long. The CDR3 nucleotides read TGTGCCAGCGGAAACCCCGGGACTAGTCGAAATGAGCAGTTCTTC. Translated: CASGNPGTSRNEQFF.

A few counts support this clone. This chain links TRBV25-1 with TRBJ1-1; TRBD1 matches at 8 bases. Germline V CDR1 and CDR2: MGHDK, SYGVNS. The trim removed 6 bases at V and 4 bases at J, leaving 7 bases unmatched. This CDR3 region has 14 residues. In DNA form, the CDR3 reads TGTGCCAGCAGCGTTGCCACAGGGGGCACTGAAGCTTTCTTT. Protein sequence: CASSVATGGTEAFF.

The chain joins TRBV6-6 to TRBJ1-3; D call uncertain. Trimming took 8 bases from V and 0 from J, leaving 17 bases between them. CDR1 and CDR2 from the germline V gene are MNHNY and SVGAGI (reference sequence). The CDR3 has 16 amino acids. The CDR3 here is CASGLIVEGSGNTIYF. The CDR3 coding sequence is TGTGCCAGCGGCCTTATAGTGGAGGGCTCTGGAAACACCATATATTTT.

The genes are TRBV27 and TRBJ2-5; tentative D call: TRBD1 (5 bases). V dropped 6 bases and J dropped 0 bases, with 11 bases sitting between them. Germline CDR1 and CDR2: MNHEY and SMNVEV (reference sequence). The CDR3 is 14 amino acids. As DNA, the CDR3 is TGTGCCAGCAGCCGCTGGGGCAACCAAGAGACCCAGTACTTC. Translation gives CASSRWGNQETQYF.

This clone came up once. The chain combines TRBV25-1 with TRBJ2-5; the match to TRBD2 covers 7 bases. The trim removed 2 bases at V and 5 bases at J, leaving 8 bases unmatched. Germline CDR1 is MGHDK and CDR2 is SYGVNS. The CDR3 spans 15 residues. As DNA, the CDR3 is TGTGCCAGCAGTGAACCGGGGGGATTCGAGGAGACCCAGTACTTC. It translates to CASSEPGGFEETQYF.

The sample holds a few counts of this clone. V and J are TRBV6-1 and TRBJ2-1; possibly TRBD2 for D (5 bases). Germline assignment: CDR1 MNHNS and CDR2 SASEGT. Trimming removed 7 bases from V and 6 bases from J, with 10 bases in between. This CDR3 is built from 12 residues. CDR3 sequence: CASIGLTNEQFF. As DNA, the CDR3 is TGTGCCAGCATAGGACTGACCAATGAGCAGTTCTTC.

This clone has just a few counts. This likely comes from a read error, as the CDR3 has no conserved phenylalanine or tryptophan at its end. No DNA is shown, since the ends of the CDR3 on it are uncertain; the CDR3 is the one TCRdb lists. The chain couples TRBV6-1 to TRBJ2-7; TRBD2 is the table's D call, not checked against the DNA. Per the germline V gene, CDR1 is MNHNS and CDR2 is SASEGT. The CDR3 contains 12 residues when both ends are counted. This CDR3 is CASSDTTTSGPL.

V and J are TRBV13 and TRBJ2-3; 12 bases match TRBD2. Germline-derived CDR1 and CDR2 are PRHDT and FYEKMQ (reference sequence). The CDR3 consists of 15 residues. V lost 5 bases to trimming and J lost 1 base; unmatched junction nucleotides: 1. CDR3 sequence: CASSRTSGGTDTQYF. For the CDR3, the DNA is TGTGCCAGCAGCCGGACTAGCGGGGGCACAGATACGCAGTATTTT. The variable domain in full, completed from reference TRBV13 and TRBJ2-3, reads AAGVIQSPRHLIKEKRETATLKCYPIPRHDTVYWYQQGPGQDPQFLISFYEKMQSDKGSIPDRFSAQQFSDYHSELNMSSLELGDSALYFCASSRTSGGTDTQYFGPGTRLTVL.

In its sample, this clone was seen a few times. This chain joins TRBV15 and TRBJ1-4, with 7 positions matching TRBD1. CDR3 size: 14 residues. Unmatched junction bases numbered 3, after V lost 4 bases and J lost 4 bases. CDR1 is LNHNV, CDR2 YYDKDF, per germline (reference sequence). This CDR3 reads CATSKGASNEKLFF. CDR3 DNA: TGTGCCACCAGCAAGGGGGCGAGTAATGAAAAACTGTTTTTT.

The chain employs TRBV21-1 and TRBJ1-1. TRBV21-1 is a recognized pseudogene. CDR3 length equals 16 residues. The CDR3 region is CASSKENGFSGTEAFF. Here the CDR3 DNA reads TGTGCCAGCAGCAAGGAAAACGGATTTTCGGGAACTGAAGCTTTCTTT.

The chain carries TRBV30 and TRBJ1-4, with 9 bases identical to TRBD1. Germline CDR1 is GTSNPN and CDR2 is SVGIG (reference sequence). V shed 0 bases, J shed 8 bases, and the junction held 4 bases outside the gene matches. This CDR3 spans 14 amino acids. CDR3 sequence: CAWSVWTGVEKLFF. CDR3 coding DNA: TGTGCCTGGAGTGTGTGGACAGGGGTCGAAAAACTGTTTTTT.

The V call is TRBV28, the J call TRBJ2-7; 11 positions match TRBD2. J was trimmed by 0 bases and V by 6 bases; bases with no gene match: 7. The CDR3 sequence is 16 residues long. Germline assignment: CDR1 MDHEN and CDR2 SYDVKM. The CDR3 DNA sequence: TGTGCCAGCAGAGACCTAGCGGGGGGCATCTCCTACGAGCAGTACTTC. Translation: CASRDLAGGISYEQYF. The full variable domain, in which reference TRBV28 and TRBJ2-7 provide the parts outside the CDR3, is DVKVTQSSRYLVKRTGEKVFLECVQDMDHENMFWYRQDPGLGLRLIYFSYDVKMKEKGDIPEGYSVSREKKERFSLILESASTNQTSMYLCASRDLAGGISYEQYFGPGTRLTVT.

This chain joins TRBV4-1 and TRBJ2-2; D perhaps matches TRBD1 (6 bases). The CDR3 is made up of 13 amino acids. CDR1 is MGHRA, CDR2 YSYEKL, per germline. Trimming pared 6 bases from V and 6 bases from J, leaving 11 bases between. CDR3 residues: CASRQQGAGELFF. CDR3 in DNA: TGCGCCAGCAGACAACAGGGTGCCGGGGAGCTGTTTTTT.

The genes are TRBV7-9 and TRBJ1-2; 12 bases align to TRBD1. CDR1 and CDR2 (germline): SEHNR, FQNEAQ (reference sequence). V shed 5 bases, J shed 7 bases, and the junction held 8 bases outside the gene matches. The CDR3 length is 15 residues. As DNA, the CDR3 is TGTGCCAGCAGCGTACCGGGACAGGGGGCGGGTGGCTACACCTTC. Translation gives CASSVPGQGAGGYTF.

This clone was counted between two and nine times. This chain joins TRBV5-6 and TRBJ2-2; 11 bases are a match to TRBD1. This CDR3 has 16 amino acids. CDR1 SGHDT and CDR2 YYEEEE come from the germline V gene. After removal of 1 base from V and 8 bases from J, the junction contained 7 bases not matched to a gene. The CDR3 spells CASSLPPGQGVGELFF. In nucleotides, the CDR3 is TGTGCCAGCAGCTTGCCCCCGGGACAGGGGGTGGGGGAGCTGTTTTTT.

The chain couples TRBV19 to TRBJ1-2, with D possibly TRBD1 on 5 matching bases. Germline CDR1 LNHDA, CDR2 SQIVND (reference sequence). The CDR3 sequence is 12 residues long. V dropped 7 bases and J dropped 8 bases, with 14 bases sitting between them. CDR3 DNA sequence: TGTGCCAGTATGCAGGGCGAAAGAGGCTACACCTTC. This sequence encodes CASMQGERGYTF.

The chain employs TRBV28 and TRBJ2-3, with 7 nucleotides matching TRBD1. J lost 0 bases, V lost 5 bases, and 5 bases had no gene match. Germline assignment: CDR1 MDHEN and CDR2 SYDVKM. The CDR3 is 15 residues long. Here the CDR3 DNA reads TGTGCCAGCAGTCCCGGGACAGTAAGCACAGATACGCAGTATTTT. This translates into CASSPGTVSTDTQYF. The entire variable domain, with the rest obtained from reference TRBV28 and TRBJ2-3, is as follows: DVKVTQSSRYLVKRTGEKVFLECVQDMDHENMFWYRQDPGLGLRLIYFSYDVKMKEKGDIPEGYSVSREKKERFSLILESASTNQTSMYLCASSPGTVSTDTQYFGPGTRLTVL.